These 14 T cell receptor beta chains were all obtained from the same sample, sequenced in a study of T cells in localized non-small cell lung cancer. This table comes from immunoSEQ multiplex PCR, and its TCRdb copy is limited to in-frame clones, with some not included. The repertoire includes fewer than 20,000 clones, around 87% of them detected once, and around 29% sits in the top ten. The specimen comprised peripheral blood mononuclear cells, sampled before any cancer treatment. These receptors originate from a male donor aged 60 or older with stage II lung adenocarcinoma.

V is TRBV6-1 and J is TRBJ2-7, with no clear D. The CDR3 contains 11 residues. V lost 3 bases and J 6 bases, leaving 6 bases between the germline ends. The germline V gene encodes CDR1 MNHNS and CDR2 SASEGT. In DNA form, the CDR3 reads TGTGCCAGCAGTGATCGTCGCGAGCAGTACTTC. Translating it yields CASSDRREQYF.

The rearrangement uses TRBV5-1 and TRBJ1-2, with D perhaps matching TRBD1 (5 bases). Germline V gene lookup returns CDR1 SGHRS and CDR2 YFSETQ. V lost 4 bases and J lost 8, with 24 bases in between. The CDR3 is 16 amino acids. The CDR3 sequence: CASSPGDGTNQRGYTF. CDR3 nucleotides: TGCGCCAGCAGCCCGGGGGACGGAACGAACCAGCGGGGCTACACCTTC.

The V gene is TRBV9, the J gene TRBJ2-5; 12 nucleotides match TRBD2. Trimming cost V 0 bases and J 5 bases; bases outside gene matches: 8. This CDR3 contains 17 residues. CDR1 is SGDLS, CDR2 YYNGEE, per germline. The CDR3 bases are TGTGCCAGCAGCGTAGATCTAGCGGGAGGGTTGGTGGAGACCCAGTACTTC. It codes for CASSVDLAGGLVETQYF.

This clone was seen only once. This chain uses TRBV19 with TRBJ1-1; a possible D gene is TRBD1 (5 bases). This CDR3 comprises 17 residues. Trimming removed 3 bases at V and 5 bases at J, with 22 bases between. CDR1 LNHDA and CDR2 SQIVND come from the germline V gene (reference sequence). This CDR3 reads CASSIPIVDIRTTEAFF. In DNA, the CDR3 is TGTGCCAGTAGTATCCCTATAGTGGACATCCGGACAACTGAAGCTTTCTTT.

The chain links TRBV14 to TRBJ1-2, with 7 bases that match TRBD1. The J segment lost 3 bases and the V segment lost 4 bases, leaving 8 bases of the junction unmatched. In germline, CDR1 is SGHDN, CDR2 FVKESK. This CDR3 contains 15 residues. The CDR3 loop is CASSRTVTGDYGYTF. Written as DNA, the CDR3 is TGTGCCAGCAGCCGAACGGTAACAGGGGACTATGGCTACACCTTC.

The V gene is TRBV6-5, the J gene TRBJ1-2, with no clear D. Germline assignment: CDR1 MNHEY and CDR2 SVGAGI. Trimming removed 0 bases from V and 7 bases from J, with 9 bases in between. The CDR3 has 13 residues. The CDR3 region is CASSYSRVSGYTF. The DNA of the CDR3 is TGTGCCAGCAGTTACTCGAGAGTTTCTGGCTACACCTTC.

The CDR3, as DNA: TGTGCCACCAGCAGACCAACCCCGGGACACCCGCTCTCCTATAATTCACCCCTCCACTTT. Protein sequence: CATSRPTPGHPLSYNSPLHF. The J gene is TRBJ1-6, the V gene TRBV15, with D possibly matching TRBD1 (6 bases). The CDR3 consists of 20 residues. The V gene's germline CDR1 is LNHNV and CDR2 YYDKDF (reference sequence). Trimming removed 2 bases at V and 0 bases at J, with 20 bases between.

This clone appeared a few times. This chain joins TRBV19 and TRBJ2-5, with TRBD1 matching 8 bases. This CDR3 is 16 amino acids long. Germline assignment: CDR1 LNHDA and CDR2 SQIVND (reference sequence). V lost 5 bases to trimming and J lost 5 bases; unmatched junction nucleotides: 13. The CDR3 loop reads CASSFRTGPNRETQYF. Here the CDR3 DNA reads TGTGCCAGTAGTTTCAGGACAGGGCCGAACCGGGAGACCCAGTACTTC.

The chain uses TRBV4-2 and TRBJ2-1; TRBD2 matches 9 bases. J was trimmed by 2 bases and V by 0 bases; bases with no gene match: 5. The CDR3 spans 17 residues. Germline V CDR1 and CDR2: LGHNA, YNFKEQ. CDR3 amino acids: CASSQDTAGGPYNEQFF. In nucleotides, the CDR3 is TGTGCCAGCAGCCAAGATACTGCGGGAGGGCCCTACAATGAGCAGTTCTTC.

The CDR3 coding sequence is TGTGCCAGCATTACAGGCGTCAATCAGCCCCAGCATTTT. Translation gives CASITGVNQPQHF. The rearrangement joins TRBV6-5 to TRBJ1-5, with D perhaps matching TRBD1 (5 bases). Looked up from germline, CDR1 is MNHEY and CDR2 is SVGAGI. This CDR3 is built from 13 residues. With 7 bases removed from V and 3 bases from J, the gap between germline ends came to 10 bases.

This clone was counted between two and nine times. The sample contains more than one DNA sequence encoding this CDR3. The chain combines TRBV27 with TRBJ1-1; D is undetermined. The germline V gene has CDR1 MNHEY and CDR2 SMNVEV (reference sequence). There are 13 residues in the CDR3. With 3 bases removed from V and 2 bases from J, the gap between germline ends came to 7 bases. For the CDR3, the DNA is TGTGCCAGCAGTTTCGGGGAAAACACTGAAGCTTTCTTT. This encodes CASSFGENTEAFF.

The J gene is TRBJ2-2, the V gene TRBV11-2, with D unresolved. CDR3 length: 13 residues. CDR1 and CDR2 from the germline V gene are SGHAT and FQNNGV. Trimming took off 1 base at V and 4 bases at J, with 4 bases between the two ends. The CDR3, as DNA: TGTGCCAGCAGCTTAGCCCGCACCGGGGAGCTGTTTTTT. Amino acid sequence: CASSLARTGELFF.

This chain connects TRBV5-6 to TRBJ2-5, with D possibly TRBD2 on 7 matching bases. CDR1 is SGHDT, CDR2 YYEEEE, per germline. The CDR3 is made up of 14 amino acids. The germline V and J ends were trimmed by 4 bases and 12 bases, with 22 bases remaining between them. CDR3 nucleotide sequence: TGTGCCAGCAGCCCGAAGGGGGAGGGGCCGACAAAGTACTTC. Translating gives CASSPKGEGPTKYF.

The CDR3: CASSLSAQPQHF. CDR3 nucleotide sequence: TGTGCCAGCAGTTTATCGGCTCAGCCCCAGCATTTT. The genes are TRBV28 and TRBJ1-5, with no clear D. CDR1 MDHEN and CDR2 SYDVKM come from the germline V gene. Trimming took 1 base from V and 6 from J, leaving 4 bases between them. This CDR3 is 12 amino acids long.